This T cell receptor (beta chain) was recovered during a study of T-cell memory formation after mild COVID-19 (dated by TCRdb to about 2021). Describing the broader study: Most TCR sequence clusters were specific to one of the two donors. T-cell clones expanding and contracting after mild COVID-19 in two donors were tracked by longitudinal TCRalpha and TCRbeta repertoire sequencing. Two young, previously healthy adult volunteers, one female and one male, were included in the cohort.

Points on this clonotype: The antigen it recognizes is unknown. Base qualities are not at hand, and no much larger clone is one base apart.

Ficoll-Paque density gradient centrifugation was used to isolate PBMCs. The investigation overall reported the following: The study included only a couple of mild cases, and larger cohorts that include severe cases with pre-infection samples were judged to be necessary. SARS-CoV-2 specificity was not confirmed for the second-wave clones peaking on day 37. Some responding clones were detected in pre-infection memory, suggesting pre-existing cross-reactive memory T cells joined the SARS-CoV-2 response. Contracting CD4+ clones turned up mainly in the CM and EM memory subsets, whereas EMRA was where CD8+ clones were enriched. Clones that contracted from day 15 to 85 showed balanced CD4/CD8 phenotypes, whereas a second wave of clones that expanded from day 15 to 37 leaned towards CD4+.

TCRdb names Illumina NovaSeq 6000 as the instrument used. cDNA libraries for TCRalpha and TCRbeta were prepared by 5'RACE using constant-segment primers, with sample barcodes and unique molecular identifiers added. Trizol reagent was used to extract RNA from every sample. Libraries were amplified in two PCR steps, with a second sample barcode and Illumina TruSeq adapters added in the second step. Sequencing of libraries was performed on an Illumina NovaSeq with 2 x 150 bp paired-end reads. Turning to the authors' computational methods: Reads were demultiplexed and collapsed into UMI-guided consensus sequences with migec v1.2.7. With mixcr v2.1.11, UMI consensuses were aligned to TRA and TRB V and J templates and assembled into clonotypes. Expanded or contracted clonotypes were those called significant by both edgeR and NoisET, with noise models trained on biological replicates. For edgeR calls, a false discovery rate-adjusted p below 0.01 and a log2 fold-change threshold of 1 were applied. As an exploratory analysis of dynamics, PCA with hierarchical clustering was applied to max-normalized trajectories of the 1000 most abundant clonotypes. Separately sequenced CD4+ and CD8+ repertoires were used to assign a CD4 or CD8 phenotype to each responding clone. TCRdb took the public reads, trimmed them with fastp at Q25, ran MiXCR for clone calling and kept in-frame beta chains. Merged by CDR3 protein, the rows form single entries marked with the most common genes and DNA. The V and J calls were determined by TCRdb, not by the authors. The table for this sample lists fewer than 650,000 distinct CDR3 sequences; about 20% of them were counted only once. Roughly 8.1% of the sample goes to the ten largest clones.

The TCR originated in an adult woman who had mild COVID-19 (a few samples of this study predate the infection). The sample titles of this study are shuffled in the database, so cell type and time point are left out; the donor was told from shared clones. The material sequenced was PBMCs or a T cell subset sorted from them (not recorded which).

Here the CDR3 is given as CASSPQEGLAGYLQGDTGELFF. In nucleotides, the sequence is TGCGCCAGCAGCCCCCAGGAGGGTTTAGCGGGTTACCTTCAGGGGGACACCGGGGAGCTGTTTTTT. Recombination linked TRBV4-1 to TRBJ2-2; the D gene is perhaps TRBD1 or TRBD2, as each covers 7 bases. V is cut by 4 bases and J by 3 bases, and the space between the germline ends is 33 bases. Spanning cysteine to phenylalanine, the CDR3 consists of 22 amino acids. CDR3 DNA only is kept here, 66 bases in frame from base 1. The germline V gene supplies CDR1 MGHRA and CDR2 YSYEKL.